The entry that follows covers one TCR beta chain sequence. CDR1 SQVTM and CDR2 ANQGSEA come from the germline V gene. The trim removed 6 bases at V and 2 bases at J, leaving 15 bases unmatched. This CDR3 has 16 amino acids. The sample originates from a study of blood T cell repertoires in COVID-19. Study summary: Spain, Italy and the United States supplied samples that represented acute and convalescent COVID-19. The cDNA or gDNA used as material had been derived from T cells, B-cell-depleted T cells, or PBMCs.

It was during active infection that Seattle patients were enrolled and then longitudinally followed. Repertoires were generated with immunoSEQ multiplex PCR, while TCRdb's copy carries only in-frame clones and drops some. The sample has fewer than 450,000 clones; around nine tenths are singletons. This TCR came from a woman between 65 and 79 years old with COVID-19, enrolled during active disease. The sequencing sample was made of peripheral blood. The chain combines TRBV29-1 with TRBJ1-2, with TRBD1 identical over 7 bases. The CDR3 here is CSVVDRVNSINYGYTF. CDR3 sequence (DNA): TGCAGCGTCGTAGACAGGGTGAACAGCATAAACTATGGCTACACCTTC.